This T cell receptor (beta chain) was sequenced for a study of shared clonotypes between healthy human individuals. Study information: Aged between 18 and 49, the donors were two women and three men.

General study results and limits: Researchers found naive subsets generally carried larger estimated richness than memory subsets.

The germline V gene encodes CDR1 SGHTA and CDR2 FQGNSA. The CDR3 sequence is 14 residues long. The V segment lost 5 bases and the J segment 3 bases; nucleotides outside the gene matches: 4. Some clones are missing from TCRdb's copy, which holds only in-frame ones; the method was immunoSEQ multiplex PCR. Here the sample spans fewer than 2.5 million clones, 90% to 95% being singletons. About this clone itself: Its antigen remains unknown.

J is TRBJ2-7 and V is TRBV7-2; 10 bases agree with TRBD2. The sample was naive CD4+ T cells from PBMCs. The subset here: CD45RA+ positively selected. The source of this sequence is a man aged 18 to 29 in good health. Some clones in this sample may be carry-over from other donors' samples. This chain's CDR3 is CASSPSGSDYEQYF. The CDR3 coding sequence is TGTGCCAGCAGCCCTAGCGGGAGCGACTACGAGCAGTACTTC.